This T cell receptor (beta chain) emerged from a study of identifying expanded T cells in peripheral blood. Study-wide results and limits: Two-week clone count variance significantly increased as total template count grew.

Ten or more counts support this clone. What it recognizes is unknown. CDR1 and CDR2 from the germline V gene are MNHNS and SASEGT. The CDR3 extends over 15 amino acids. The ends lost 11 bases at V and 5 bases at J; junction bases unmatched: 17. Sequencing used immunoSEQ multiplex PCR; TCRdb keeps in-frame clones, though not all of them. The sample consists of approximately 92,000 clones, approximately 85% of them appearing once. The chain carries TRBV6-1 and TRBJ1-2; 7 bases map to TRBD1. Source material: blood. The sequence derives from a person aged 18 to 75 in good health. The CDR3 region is CASLGTAQGRYGYTF. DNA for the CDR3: TGTGCCTCCCTTGGGACAGCCCAAGGGAGGTATGGCTACACCTTC.